This T cell receptor beta chain appears in the sequencing data of a study of response to subunit inactivated influenza vaccine. The CDR3 has 14 residues. V was pared by 5 bases and J by 12 bases, with 9 bases of the junction left unmatched. From germline, CDR1 is SGHVS and CDR2 FQNEAQ. TCRdb called the RT-PCR reads again in MiXCR, with one record for every CDR3 protein. The sample carries some 480,000 distinct CDR3 sequences, approximately 10% recorded once. This chain joins TRBV7-8 and TRBJ2-7; 14 bases match TRBD2. This receptor was identified in a man aged 45-60 years who received an inactivated influenza vaccine. The starting material was PBMCs from blood, obtained 40 to 50 days after vaccination. The CDR3 DNA reads TGTGCCAGCAGCCCTATGGGGACTAGCGGGAGTATGTACTTC. This codes for CASSPMGTSGSMYF.